These 10 T cell receptor beta chains were all obtained from the same sample, sequenced in a study of cytomegalovirus exposure and HLA in healthy donors (dated by TCRdb to the late 2010s). Library prep was done by the immunoSEQ multiplex PCR assay. For the multiplex PCR, a mixture combining 60 forward primers for TCR Vbeta segments and 13 reverse primers for TCR Jbeta segments was used. Drawn from immuneACCESS, this table holds only the in-frame rearrangements with V and J called that TCRdb kept. Clones are partly lost; checked studies trace under half to an unresolved V gene and leave the rest unexplained. In all, the sample holds roughly 120,000 clones, and about three quarters of those were seen once. The ten top clones hold 2.5% to 3% of the sample. The sample comprised PBMCs. These receptors all come from a woman between 55 and 75 years old in good health and CMV-seropositive.

As regards this clone: Mismatch with germline at one junction end may stem from a read error. V usage is TRBV28 and J usage is TRBJ2-7, with 10 bases aligning to TRBD1. The CDR3 loop spans 14 amino acids. CDR1 MDHEN and CDR2 SYDVKM come from the germline V gene. The CDR3 region is CAISSGTGVGEQYF. The CDR3 region has the DNA TGTGCCATCAGTTCCGGGACAGGGGTAGGGGAGCAGTACTTC.

The chain joins TRBV6-5 to TRBJ2-7; TRBD2 aligns across 7 bases. Germline V gene sequence: CDR1 MNHEY, CDR2 SVGAGI. The CDR3 is 15 residues long. J was trimmed by 0 bases and V by 4 bases; bases with no gene match: 6. The DNA for the CDR3 is TGTGCCAGCAGTTCCCCCGCTAGCGGCTCCTACGAGCAGTACTTC. It yields the protein CASSSPASGSYEQYF.

The chain links TRBV5-4 to TRBJ2-1; D is possibly TRBD2 (7 bases). This CDR3 is built from 14 residues. The V and J ends lost 4 bases and 5 bases respectively, with 13 bases between them. Germline CDR1 and CDR2: SGHNT and YYREEE (reference sequence). The CDR3 region is CASSPTGRDNEQFF. Written as DNA, the CDR3 is TGTGCCAGCAGCCCTACAGGGAGGGACAATGAGCAGTTCTTC.

The rearrangement uses TRBV7-9 and TRBJ1-4; maybe TRBD1 (6 bases). The CDR3 contains 16 residues. V lost 5 bases, J lost 0 bases, and 13 bases lay in between. Germline CDR1 SEHNR, CDR2 FQNEAQ (reference sequence). The CDR3 sequence: CASSGGAGATNEKLFF. The CDR3, as DNA: TGTGCCAGCAGCGGGGGGGCGGGAGCAACTAATGAAAAACTGTTTTTT. The full variable domain, in which reference TRBV7-9 and TRBJ1-4 provide the parts outside the CDR3, is DTGVSQNPRHKITKRGQNVTFRCDPISEHNRLYWYRQTLGQGPEFLTYFQNEAQLEKSRLLSDRFSAERPKGSFSTLEIQRTEQGDSAMYLCASSGGAGATNEKLFFGSGTQLSVL.

The chain links TRBV5-4 to TRBJ2-7; 12 bases fit TRBD1. The CDR3 has 14 residues. J was trimmed by 5 bases and V by 4 bases; bases with no gene match: 4. Germline V CDR1 and CDR2: SGHNT, YYREEE (reference sequence). The CDR3 nucleotides are TGTGCCAGCAGCCGGGACAGGGGGCTTAACGAGCAGTACTTC. It is translated as CASSRDRGLNEQYF.

The gene calls are TRBV15 and TRBJ2-1, with 7 bases identical to TRBD2. In germline, CDR1 is LNHNV, CDR2 YYDKDF (reference sequence). Trimming at V came to 9 bases and at J to 5 bases, leaving 7 bases not matched to a gene. The CDR3 totals 13 residues. The CDR3 DNA follows: TGTGCCACGTCGCTAGCGGAAAACAATGAGCAGTTCTTC. Its translation is CATSLAENNEQFF.

The chain uses TRBV15 and TRBJ2-4, with 10 nucleotides matching TRBD2. Germline trimming cut 1 base from V and 1 base from J; bases unmatched to any gene: 7. The CDR3 has 18 amino acids. Germline loops: CDR1 LNHNV, CDR2 YYDKDF (reference sequence). Written as DNA, the CDR3 is TGTGCCACCAGCAGAGTAGTCCTAGCGGGAGAGGCCAAAAACATTCAGTACTTC. Amino acids: CATSRVVLAGEAKNIQYF.

The chain employs TRBV10-3 and TRBJ2-2; D is ambiguous. The germline V gene has CDR1 ENHRY and CDR2 SYGVKD. The CDR3 covers 15 residues. Between the trimmed V and J ends, which lost 3 bases and 4 bases, there was a span of 12 bases. The CDR3 DNA reads TGTGCCATCAGTGATTCGTCTAGTGTCACCGGGGAGCTGTTTTTT. Its protein is CAISDSSSVTGELFF.

This clone has only a few counts. The CDR3 nucleotides are TGTGCCAGCAGTTTTGGGACAGGGGGCTCAGGCGAGCAGTACTTC. Protein: CASSFGTGGSGEQYF. V is TRBV6-1 and J is TRBJ2-7; TRBD1 aligns across 12 bases. The V gene end was trimmed by 5 bases and the J gene end by 6 bases; junction bases not matched to a gene: 8. Germline V gene lookup returns CDR1 MNHNS and CDR2 SASEGT. The CDR3 totals 15 residues.

The genes are TRBV5-4 and TRBJ2-1; tentative D call: TRBD1 (6 bases). CDR3 length: 15 amino acids. V was clipped by 3 bases and J by 10 bases, with 20 bases between them. Per germline, CDR1 SGHNT and CDR2 YYREEE (reference sequence). CDR3 DNA: TGTGCCAGCAGCTCGACCGGGCCCCAGGGGTGGGAGCAGTTCTTC. It translates to CASSSTGPQGWEQFF.